Shown below are 5 T cell receptor beta chains from a single sample sequenced in a study of identical twins. TCRdb reprocessed the 5' RACE reads via MiXCR and lists one record per CDR3 protein. Of a few hundred thousand distinct CDR3 sequences in the sample, less than 20% were seen once. The sample consisted of naive T cells sorted from blood. The origin of the receptors is a man in his fifties in good health.

This clonotype came up many times. V is TRBV4-2 and J is TRBJ2-5, with 8 bases aligning to TRBD1. The trim removed 1 base at V and 3 bases at J, leaving 4 bases unmatched. The CDR3 covers 15 residues. Germline V gene sequence: CDR1 LGHNA, CDR2 YNFKEQ. CDR3 amino acids: CASSQGPTGEETQYF. The CDR3 region has the DNA TGTGCCAGCAGCCAAGGACCGACAGGGGAAGAGACCCAGTACTTC.

This clonotype was detected ten times or more. The V gene is TRBV2, the J gene TRBJ2-5; 8 bases align to TRBD1. Germline V gives CDR1 SNHLY, CDR2 FYNNEI. The CDR3 runs to 12 residues. J gave up 5 bases and V 6 bases, and 2 bases lay outside the gene matches. The CDR3 DNA reads TGTGCCAGCAGCACAGGGGGTGAGACCCAGTACTTC. Amino acid sequence: CASSTGGETQYF.

The V gene is TRBV28, the J gene TRBJ2-7; no clear D gene. This CDR3 comprises 15 residues. The germline CDR1 and CDR2 sequences are MDHEN and SYDVKM. The germline V and J ends were trimmed by 3 bases and 4 bases, with 16 bases remaining between them. This chain's CDR3 is CASSFAVGVTYEQYF. CDR3 in DNA: TGTGCCAGCAGTTTCGCGGTCGGAGTAACGTACGAGCAGTACTTC.

Many counts were recorded for this clonotype. The gene calls are TRBV3-1 and TRBJ2-1; TRBD2 aligns across 10 bases. Losses at the gene ends were 6 bases for V and 9 bases for J; bases not matched to a gene: 8. Germline CDR1 LGHDT, CDR2 YNNKEL (reference sequence). The CDR3 has 14 residues. The CDR3 DNA sequence: TGTGCCAGCAGAGAAAGCGGGAGGGACGGTGAGCAGTTCTTC. Translation gives CASRESGRDGEQFF.

The chain combines TRBV7-9 with TRBJ2-3; tentative D call: TRBD2 (5 bases). The CDR3 covers 16 residues. V was pared by 8 bases and J by 1 base, with 19 bases between. Germline assignment: CDR1 SEHNR and CDR2 FQNEAQ (reference sequence). CDR3 bases: TGTGCCAGCTGCCAAGGGAGCGATCCCCGCACAGATACGCAGTATTTT. Translated: CASCQGSDPRTDTQYF.